This section outlines one T cell receptor beta chain sequence together with its context. The data were taken from a study of blood T cell repertoires in COVID-19. Background on the study: In each case, the material was cDNA or gDNA derived from T cells, B-cell-depleted T cells, or PBMCs.

V was clipped by 0 bases and J by 5 bases, with 11 bases between them. The CDR3 covers 14 residues. In germline, CDR1 is MNHEY, CDR2 SVGEGT. Source study methods: Reference gene primer amplification in the assay estimated nucleated cell counts. Data came from immunoSEQ multiplex PCR; TCRdb stores just in-frame clones and leaves some out. The V and J calls and clone size are taken from that table; D and trimming were inferred from the DNA. The sample lists fewer than 200,000 clones, approximately 86% occurring once. Sample: peripheral blood. The gene calls are TRBV6-2 or TRBV6-3 and TRBJ2-7; D may be TRBD1 (7 bases). The receptor was isolated from a man aged 60 to 75 who had recovered from COVID-19. CDR3 sequence (DNA): TGTGCCAGCAGTTACTCCCGCAGGGGGGACGAGCAGTACTTC. Protein: CASSYSRRGDEQYF.